A single T cell receptor beta chain is shown here with its context. The antigen is not known. Autoimmune disease history or systemic immunosuppression was exclusionary. This entry comes from a study of OX40 agonist ivuxolimab in advanced cancers. The assay was immunoSEQ multiplex PCR, and TCRdb's table has in-frame clones only and misses some. The sample has about 74,000 clones, about 82% seen once. The germline V gene encodes CDR1 SGHTA and CDR2 FQGNSA. The CDR3 spans 11 residues. V was clipped by 5 bases and J by 3 bases, with 3 bases between them. Study-wide results and caveats: Both CD4+ and CD8+ T cell populations in blood had undergone clonal expansion by week 6 at 0.1 to 3.0 mg/kg.

This TCR derives from an adult with an advanced solid tumor such as melanoma, head and neck, liver or kidney cancer. The sequencing used CD4+ or CD8+ T cells sorted from blood, collected in a trial of the OX40 agonist ivuxolimab. The rearrangement joins TRBV7-2 to TRBJ2-3; D not resolved. CDR3 bases: TGTGCCAGCAGCCAAACAGATACGCAGTATTTT. Translation: CASSQTDTQYF. Full variable domain (remainder filled in from reference TRBV7-2 and TRBJ2-3): GAGVSQSPSNKVTEKGKDVELRCDPISGHTALYWYRQSLGQGLEFLIYFQGNSAPDKSGLPSDRFSAERTGGSVSTLTIQRTQQEDSAVYLCASSQTDTQYFGPGTRLTVL.